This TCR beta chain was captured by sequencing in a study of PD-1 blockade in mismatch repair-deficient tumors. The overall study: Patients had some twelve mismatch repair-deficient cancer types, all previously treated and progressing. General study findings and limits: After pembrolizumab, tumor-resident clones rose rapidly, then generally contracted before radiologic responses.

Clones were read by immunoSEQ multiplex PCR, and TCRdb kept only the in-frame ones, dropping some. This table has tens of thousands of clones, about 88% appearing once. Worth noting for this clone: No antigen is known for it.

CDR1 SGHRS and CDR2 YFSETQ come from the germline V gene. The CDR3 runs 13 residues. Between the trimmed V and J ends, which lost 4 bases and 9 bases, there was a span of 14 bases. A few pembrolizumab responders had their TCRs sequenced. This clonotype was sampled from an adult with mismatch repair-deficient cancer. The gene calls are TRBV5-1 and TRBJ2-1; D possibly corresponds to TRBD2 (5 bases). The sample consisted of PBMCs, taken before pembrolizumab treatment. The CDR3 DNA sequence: TGCGCCAGCAGCCGGACTCCCGAGGGTGAGCAGTTCTTC. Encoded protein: CASSRTPEGEQFF.